The source of this T cell receptor beta chain is a study of beta chain features in type 1 diabetes. Study-level points and caveats: Shorter TCRB CDR3s, moderately but significantly so, were found in Type 1 diabetes patients in all four CD4+ subsets.

This clone has only one observation. The antigen remains unidentified. The CDR3 is made up of 13 amino acids. After removal of 2 bases from V and 6 bases from J, the junction contained 3 bases not matched to a gene. Germline assignment: CDR1 ENHRY and CDR2 SYGVKD. Expressed TCRB transcripts got sequenced, as all isolated RNA was reverse transcribed. Clones were read by immunoSEQ multiplex PCR, and TCRdb kept only the in-frame ones, dropping some. The data hold under 300,000 clones, with roughly 25% observed a single time. This clonotype was obtained from a woman aged 25 to 39 with type 1 diabetes. This rearrangement joins TRBV10-3 to TRBJ1-1; 7 nucleotides align to TRBD1. The source material was naive CD4+ T cells from blood. The CDR3: CAISEIDRAEAFF. As DNA, the CDR3 is TGTGCCATCAGTGAGATTGACAGGGCTGAAGCTTTCTTT.